This TCR beta chain is from a study of blood T cell repertoires in COVID-19. Study-wide context: Sample material is recorded as cDNA or gDNA derived from T cells, B-cell-depleted T cells, or PBMCs.

Authors' methods: Estimation of nucleated cell counts relied on the amplification of reference gene primers. The data were produced by immunoSEQ multiplex PCR, yet TCRdb's version contains in-frame clones alone and is incomplete. From that table come the V and J calls and clone size; the DNA was used to work out D and trimming. Of approximately 130,000 clones listed, about four fifths are singletons. Germline V gene data show CDR1 as SNHLY and CDR2 as FYNNEI. The CDR3 sequence is 17 residues long. On this clone: The junction differs from germline at one of its ends, possibly a read error.

Sequencing used peripheral blood. J is TRBJ1-4 and V is TRBV2; 12 bases are a match to TRBD1. This clonotype was obtained from a man older than 75 with acute or convalescent COVID-19. The CDR3 spells CVSSEAGQGARGEKLFF. The CDR3 DNA sequence: TGTGTCAGCAGTGAAGCGGGACAGGGGGCGCGTGGAGAAAAACTGTTTTTT.